The 28 T cell receptor beta chains listed next were all sequenced from one sample in a study of cytomegalovirus exposure and HLA in healthy donors. A multiplex PCR was run with 60 Vbeta primers and 13 Jbeta primers. Only in-frame clones appear in the TCRdb table, and some are missing; sequencing was by immunoSEQ multiplex PCR. This table holds roughly 200,000 clones, 70% to 90% found once. The sample consisted of PBMCs. These receptor sequences come from a woman in her 30s in good health and CMV-seronegative.

This rearrangement joins TRBV5-1 to TRBJ2-3; 11 bases map to TRBD1. V dropped 1 base and J dropped 3; count of bases not matched to a gene: 4. Germline V gene sequence: CDR1 SGHRS, CDR2 YFSETQ. There are 16 residues in the CDR3. The CDR3 is CASSLRGQGVTDTQYF. The CDR3 coding sequence is TGCGCCAGCAGCTTGAGGGGACAGGGGGTAACAGATACGCAGTATTTT. The whole variable domain, filled in from reference TRBV5-1 and TRBJ2-3, reads KAGVTQTPRYLIKTRGQQVTLSCSPISGHRSVSWYQQTPGQGLQFLFEYFSETQRNKGNFPGRFSGRQFSNSRSEMNVSTLELGDSALYLCASSLRGQGVTDTQYFGPGTRLTVL.

The chain joins TRBV29-1 to TRBJ2-1; the match to TRBD2 covers 10 bases. The CDR3 is 15 amino acids. Germline CDR1 and CDR2: SQVTM and ANQGSEA. With V trimmed by 4 bases and J by 4 bases, 7 bases remained unmatched. In nucleotides, the CDR3 is TGCAGCGTTGGCATAGCGGGGGGCAAGTACAATGAGCAGTTCTTC. It translates to CSVGIAGGKYNEQFF.

This rearrangement joins TRBV11-2 to TRBJ2-1; TRBD2 matches 11 bases. Unmatched junction bases numbered 10, after V lost 2 bases and J lost 7 bases. Germline CDR1 SGHAT, CDR2 FQNNGV. The length of the CDR3 is 17 residues. CDR3 sequence: CASSLFSGRASVNEQFF. CDR3 sequence (DNA): TGTGCCAGCAGCTTATTTAGCGGGAGGGCCTCCGTTAATGAGCAGTTCTTC.

The chain is built from TRBV29-1 and TRBJ2-3; 8 nucleotides align to TRBD2. With 3 bases clipped from V and 0 bases from J, the junction kept 8 bases outside the gene matches. This CDR3 spans 16 amino acids. Germline V gene data show CDR1 as SQVTM and CDR2 as ANQGSEA. The DNA for the CDR3 is TGCAGCGTTGAGATAGCGGGGACCTCTAGCACAGATACGCAGTATTTT. It codes for CSVEIAGTSSTDTQYF.

The genes are TRBV5-1 and TRBJ1-1; 7 bases line up with TRBD1. There are 14 residues in the CDR3. V lost 0 bases, J lost 3 bases, and 2 bases stayed unmatched. The germline CDR1 and CDR2 sequences are SGHRS and YFSETQ. The CDR3 DNA reads as TGCGCCAGCAGCTTGGTCAGGGGGGACACTGAAGCTTTCTTT. Translating gives CASSLVRGDTEAFF. The full variable domain, in which reference TRBV5-1 and TRBJ1-1 provide the parts outside the CDR3, is KAGVTQTPRYLIKTRGQQVTLSCSPISGHRSVSWYQQTPGQGLQFLFEYFSETQRNKGNFPGRFSGRQFSNSRSEMNVSTLELGDSALYLCASSLVRGDTEAFFGQGTRLTVV.

The chain is built from TRBV21-1 and TRBJ2-5; the table's D call TRBD2 went unverified against the DNA. TRBV21-1 is reported as a pseudogene. This CDR3 region has 13 residues. CDR3 sequence (DNA): TGTGCCAGCACTTTCCCGAGAGCGGAGACCCAGTACTTC. Translating gives CASTFPRAETQYF.

The V call is TRBV28, the J call TRBJ1-5; possibly TRBD1 for D (5 bases). Trimming left V 3 bases short and J 2 bases short, with 11 bases between. The germline V gene has CDR1 MDHEN and CDR2 SYDVKM. The CDR3 is 15 amino acids. CDR3 sequence: CASSFSREGNQPQHF. DNA of the CDR3: TGTGCCAGCAGTTTTTCCAGGGAAGGCAATCAGCCCCAGCATTTT.

Only a few counts were recorded for this clone. This chain links TRBV27 with TRBJ2-2; 9 positions match TRBD2. The CDR3 is made up of 19 amino acids. J was trimmed by 2 bases and V by 7 bases; bases with no gene match: 17. Germline V lookup: CDR1 MNHEY, CDR2 SMNVEV (reference sequence). CDR3 in amino acids: CASTPLGVASGVNTGELFF. In DNA, the CDR3 is TGTGCCAGCACTCCGCTGGGGGTGGCTAGCGGGGTTAACACCGGGGAGCTGTTTTTT.

The chain links TRBV4-1 to TRBJ2-2; a possible D gene is TRBD2 (6 bases). CDR3 length: 17 amino acids. The germline CDR1 and CDR2 sequences are MGHRA and YSYEKL. Between the trimmed V and J ends, which lost 2 bases and 1 base, there was a span of 14 bases. The CDR3: CASSQRLGTQNTGELFF. DNA of the CDR3: TGCGCCAGCAGCCAACGTTTAGGGACTCAGAACACCGGGGAGCTGTTTTTT.

The rearrangement uses TRBV15 and TRBJ2-7; the match to TRBD1 covers 7 bases. There are 16 residues in the CDR3. The trim removed 1 base at V and 0 bases at J, leaving 6 bases unmatched. Germline lookup yields CDR1 LNHNV and CDR2 YYDKDF (reference sequence). CDR3 nucleotide sequence: TGTGCCACCAGCAGAGTGGGACAGAGGAACTCCTACGAGCAGTACTTC. Translating it yields CATSRVGQRNSYEQYF.

V usage is TRBV6-1 and J usage is TRBJ1-1; D remains unclear. Trimming removed 3 bases from V and 1 base from J, with 9 bases in between. Germline CDR1 MNHNS, CDR2 SASEGT. This CDR3 is built from 14 residues. CDR3 bases: TGTGCCAGCAGTGACTATATTAGGAACACTGAAGCTTTCTTT. It specifies CASSDYIRNTEAFF.

This clone was seen only a few times. The rearrangement joins TRBV5-4 to TRBJ2-3; 10 bases align to TRBD2. After removal of 4 bases from V and 0 bases from J, the junction contained 11 bases not matched to a gene. This CDR3 has 18 amino acids. CDR1 is SGHNT and CDR2 is YYREEE in the germline V gene (reference sequence). CDR3 protein: CASSRYLSGGRSTDTQYF. As DNA, the CDR3 is TGTGCCAGCAGCCGATATCTTAGCGGGGGGCGTAGCACAGATACGCAGTATTTT. Full variable domain (rest looked up from reference TRBV5-4 and TRBJ2-3): ETGVTQSPTHLIKTRGQQVTLRCSSQSGHNTVSWYQQALGQGPQFIFQYYREEENGRGNFPPRFSGLQFPNYSSELNVNALELDDSALYLCASSRYLSGGRSTDTQYFGPGTRLTVL.

The chain couples TRBV28 to TRBJ2-5, with a tentative D call TRBD1 (5 bases). Gene TRBJ2-7 matches the end of the DNA better, so the J call may be wrong. This CDR3 is 17 amino acids long. Germline values: CDR1 MDHEN, CDR2 SYDVKM. The CDR3 region has the DNA TGTGCCAGCAGCCCCCACCCAGGGTCTCCGACCTCCTACGAGCAGTACTTC. Translating gives CASSPHPGSPTSYEQYF.

The chain carries TRBV9 and TRBJ2-3, with TRBD2 as a possible D gene (6 bases). The CDR3 is made up of 19 amino acids. Germline lookup yields CDR1 SGDLS and CDR2 YYNGEE. V was clipped by 0 bases and J by 6 bases, with 26 bases between them. The CDR3 coding sequence is TGTGCCAGCAGCGTAGGGCGCGTCCGCGGACTACCCCTTAGGGATACGCAGTATTTT. Translated, it gives CASSVGRVRGLPLRDTQYF.

The table lists this clone with a count of one. The V gene is TRBV28, the J gene TRBJ1-6; the D gene is possibly TRBD1 (5 bases). Germline V gene lookup returns CDR1 MDHEN and CDR2 SYDVKM. CDR3 length: 14 residues. The ends were cut back, 1 base at V and 5 bases at J, with 6 bases in the middle. CDR3 region: CASSLSQDNSPLHF. The CDR3 DNA follows: TGTGCCAGCAGTTTATCACAGGATAATTCACCCCTCCACTTT.

About this clone: Other DNA sequences within the sample encode an identical CDR3. The rearrangement uses TRBV7-9 and TRBJ1-1, with D uncertain. This CDR3 has 13 amino acids. Trimming cost V 1 base and J 8 bases, with 11 bases left between them. The germline CDR1 and CDR2 sequences are SEHNR and FQNEAQ (reference sequence). CDR3 loop: CASSLVGAGEAFF. DNA for the CDR3: TGTGCCAGCAGCTTAGTGGGAGCAGGCGAAGCTTTCTTT.

The chain uses TRBV4-1 and TRBJ1-1; TRBD1 agrees at 7 bases. Germline trimming cut 4 bases from V and 6 bases from J; bases unmatched to any gene: 5. This CDR3 is 13 amino acids long. The germline gives CDR1 MGHRA, CDR2 YSYEKL. In DNA form, the CDR3 reads TGCGCCAGCAGCCCCACAGGGGTCCCTGAAGCTTTCTTT. Protein sequence: CASSPTGVPEAFF.

This rearrangement joins TRBV2 to TRBJ1-1; 7 bases align to TRBD1. Germline assignment: CDR1 SNHLY and CDR2 FYNNEI. Trimming cost V 6 bases and J 1 base; bases outside gene matches: 5. The CDR3 runs to 14 residues. The DNA for the CDR3 is TGTGCCAGCAGGCTGGGACAGAGGAACACTGAAGCTTTCTTT. It translates to CASRLGQRNTEAFF.

This clone was seen a handful of times. V usage is TRBV29-1 and J usage is TRBJ1-3, with TRBD1 identical over 10 bases. The CDR3 runs 12 residues. Germline CDR1 SQVTM, CDR2 ANQGSEA. V shed 6 bases, J shed 7 bases, and the junction held 3 bases outside the gene matches. CDR3 nucleotides: TGCAGCGTAGGACAGGGGGACAACACCATATATTTT. It is translated as CSVGQGDNTIYF.

The chain is built from TRBV28 and TRBJ2-1; TRBD2 matches 12 bases. This CDR3 spans 15 amino acids. CDR1 and CDR2 from the germline V gene are MDHEN and SYDVKM. After removal of 6 bases from V and 1 base from J, the junction contained 1 base not matched to a gene. The CDR3 bases are TGTGCCAGCAGCCTAGCGGGAGGGTCCTACAATGAGCAGTTCTTC. Translated, it gives CASSLAGGSYNEQFF.

To note about this clone: The sample has other DNA sequences that encode this CDR3 too. V is TRBV5-1 and J is TRBJ2-2; the D gene is possibly TRBD1 (6 bases). The V gene lost 4 bases and the J gene lost 4 bases, with 14 bases spanning the gap. The germline CDR1 and CDR2 sequences are SGHRS and YFSETQ. The CDR3 spans 15 residues. The CDR3 protein is CASSPQDSSTGELFF. In nucleotides, the CDR3 is TGCGCCAGCAGCCCCCAGGACAGCTCCACCGGGGAGCTGTTTTTT.

Notes on this clone: A read error may account for a junction end that differs from germline. This sequence joins TRBV4-1 and TRBJ2-5; weak D call: TRBD2 (6 bases). Per germline, CDR1 MGHRA and CDR2 YSYEKL. The CDR3 has 17 amino acids. CDR3 in DNA: TGCGCCAGCAGCCAGCCCCTAAGGTTCGGGGGTCCAAAGACTCAGTACTTC. As protein: CASSQPLRFGGPKTQYF.

The chain recombines TRBV4-1 with TRBJ2-1; 10 bases align to TRBD2. J was trimmed by 3 bases and V by 4 bases; bases with no gene match: 18. The CDR3 totals 20 residues. Germline CDR1 MGHRA, CDR2 YSYEKL. The CDR3 bases are TGCGCCAGCAGCCCGGACGCGAGCGGGAGGGGTCGGTCGGGCTACAATGAGCAGTTCTTC. Protein product: CASSPDASGRGRSGYNEQFF.

The V call is TRBV5-1, the J call TRBJ2-3; tentative D call: TRBD2 (5 bases). V was pared by 1 base and J by 0 bases, with 9 bases between. The V gene's germline CDR1 is SGHRS and CDR2 YFSETQ. The CDR3 has 15 residues. The CDR3 DNA is TGCGCCAGCAGCTTGTCGGGGATAAGCACAGATACGCAGTATTTT. It yields the protein CASSLSGISTDTQYF.

The rearrangement uses TRBV7-6 and TRBJ2-1; 7 bases are shared with TRBD1. V was clipped by 5 bases and J by 6 bases; unmatched bases: 10. Germline assignment: CDR1 SGHVS and CDR2 FNYEAQ. This CDR3 has 15 amino acids. CDR3 DNA sequence: TGTGCCAGCAGCCTCCAGGACAGGTTGTCCAATGAGCAGTTCTTC. This gives the protein CASSLQDRLSNEQFF.

CDR3 coding DNA: TGTGCCAGCAGCCAGGCGGGGGTGTCTGGCTACACCTTC. Its protein is CASSQAGVSGYTF. The V call is TRBV7-6, the J call TRBJ1-2; D possibly corresponds to TRBD1 (5 bases). Between the trimmed V and J ends, which lost 5 bases and 7 bases, there was a span of 14 bases. The CDR3 is 13 residues long. From germline, CDR1 is SGHVS and CDR2 FNYEAQ.

The rearrangement links TRBV7-9 to TRBJ2-2, with 9 bases aligning to TRBD2. V gave up 5 bases and J gave up 5 bases; unmatched junction bases: 6. From germline, CDR1 is SEHNR and CDR2 FQNEAQ (reference sequence). CDR3 size: 15 residues. The CDR3 region is CASSTGLAETGELFF. DNA of the CDR3: TGTGCCAGCAGCACGGGACTAGCAGAGACCGGGGAGCTGTTTTTT. The complete variable domain, with remaining parts taken from reference TRBV7-9 and TRBJ2-2, reads DTGVSQNPRHKITKRGQNVTFRCDPISEHNRLYWYRQTLGQGPEFLTYFQNEAQLEKSRLLSDRFSAERPKGSFSTLEIQRTEQGDSAMYLCASSTGLAETGELFFGEGSRLTVL.

The chain recombines TRBV6-1 with TRBJ2-3; D may be TRBD2 (5 bases). This CDR3 spans 14 amino acids. Trimming pared 5 bases from V and 4 bases from J, leaving 13 bases between. Germline V gene sequence: CDR1 MNHNS, CDR2 SASEGT. Written as DNA, the CDR3 is TGTGCCAGCAGTTTAGAAGGAGGCGCAGATACGCAGTATTTT. It translates to CASSLEGGADTQYF.